This TCR beta chain was observed in a study of human T cells and chemical hapten exposure. Library preparation tagged each individual cDNA molecule with a unique molecular identifier. TCRdb independently ran MiXCR on the RACE reads; one entry per CDR3 protein. The data contain 330,000 or so distinct CDR3 sequences, roughly 6% of them seen just once; the ten biggest clones take up less than 6.5%. This clonotype was picked up a small number of times. Antigen: not known. General study results and limits: Significantly greater numbers of large CDR3 similarity clusters came from expanded TCRs than from controls. Higher patch test scores went with higher counts of PT1 expanded TCRs.

CDR1 is LGHNA and CDR2 is YNFKEQ in the germline V gene. The ends lost 0 bases at V and 2 bases at J; junction bases unmatched: 10. The CDR3 consists of 19 residues. As to time point: patch test 2, 6 weeks after DPC sensitization. Treatment defined: therapeutic diphenylcyclopropenone sensitization with weekly scalp DPC. The source was whole blood, collected in connection with sensitization to the hapten diphenylcyclopropenone (DPC). The TCR originated in a young woman with alopecia areata. Some clones in this sample may be carry-over from other donors' samples. This chain connects TRBV4-2 to TRBJ1-2; 12 positions agree with TRBD1. This CDR3 reads CASSQDRGQGAQWNYGYTF. CDR3 bases: TGTGCCAGCAGCCAAGATCGGGGACAGGGGGCGCAATGGAACTATGGCTACACCTTC.